The 26 T cell receptor beta chains below all came from one sample that was sequenced in a study of T cells in Graves' hyperthyroidism and ophthalmopathy. TCR beta CDR3 regions were amplified from RNA transcripts. The HTBI primer set drove a first-round RT-PCR of the TCR CDR3. TCRdb fed the multiplex PCR reads into MiXCR, producing one record per CDR3 protein. Here the sample spans 350,000 to 450,000 distinct CDR3 sequences, roughly 13% being singletons. Sequenced input: blood. The receptors derive from a man aged 45-65 years with Graves' ophthalmopathy.

J is TRBJ2-1 and V is TRBV25-1, with D perhaps given as TRBD1 or TRBD2 (5 bases each). Germline CDR1 is MGHDK and CDR2 is SYGVNS. The CDR3 spans 18 residues. V was cut by 4 bases and J by 7 bases, with 26 bases left in between. CDR3 sequence reads: CASSGQGMWGSLRNEQFF. CDR3 sequence (DNA): TGTGCCAGCAGTGGCCAAGGGATGTGGGGGAGTTTACGGAATGAGCAGTTCTTC. Based on the CDR3 plus reference TRBV25-1 and TRBJ2-1, the full variable domain is EADIYQTPRYLVIGTGKKITLECSQTMGHDKMYWYQQDPGMELHLIHYSYGVNSTEKGDLSSESTVSRIRTEHFPLTLESARPSHTSQYLCASSGQGMWGSLRNEQFFGPGTRLTVL.

The chain carries TRBV20-1 and TRBJ2-5, with D perhaps assigned TRBD1 or TRBD2 (5 bases each). CDR3 size: 12 residues. Germline lookup yields CDR1 DFQATT and CDR2 SNEGSKA (reference sequence). V was cut by 5 bases and J by 3 bases, with 10 bases left in between. CDR3 sequence reads: CSAPADKETQYF. Written as DNA, the CDR3 is TGCAGTGCTCCAGCGGACAAAGAGACCCAGTACTTC.

This rearrangement joins TRBV29-1 to TRBJ1-1; 8 bases agree with TRBD1. CDR3 size: 12 residues. CDR1 and CDR2 (germline): SQVTM, ANQGSEA. Trimming took 7 bases from V and 1 from J; bases not matched to a gene: 2. CDR3 region: CSAGTGNTEAFF. In nucleotides, the CDR3 is TGCAGCGCTGGGACAGGGAACACTGAAGCTTTCTTT.

This clonotype was detected ten times or more. The chain links TRBV7-8 to TRBJ2-7; the D is unclear. The germline V and J ends were trimmed by 0 bases and 5 bases, with 8 bases remaining between them. The CDR3 has 13 amino acids. CDR1 is SGHVS, CDR2 FQNEAQ, per germline. In nucleotides, the CDR3 is TGTGCCAGCAGCTTAGCACCCCTCGACGAGCAGTACTTC. It codes for CASSLAPLDEQYF. Drawing the rest from reference TRBV7-8 and TRBJ2-7, the complete variable domain is GAGVSQSPRYKVAKRGQDVALRCDPISGHVSLFWYQQALGQGPEFLTYFQNEAQLDKSGLPSDRFFAERPEGSVSTLKIQRTQQEDSAVYLCASSLAPLDEQYFGPGTRLTVT.

V is TRBV7-2 and J is TRBJ2-1; no reliable D call. Trimming removed 5 bases at V and 9 bases at J, with 14 bases between. CDR3 size: 13 residues. Germline CDR1 SGHTA, CDR2 FQGNSA. CDR3 sequence (DNA): TGTGCCAGCAGCCAAGAACAGTTGGTTGAGCAGTTCTTC. Translation: CASSQEQLVEQFF.

The rearrangement links TRBV15 to TRBJ1-2; D might be TRBD1 (6 bases). Trimming removed 5 bases from V and 7 bases from J, with 17 bases in between. The CDR3 has 14 amino acids. The V gene's germline CDR1 is LNHNV and CDR2 YYDKDF (reference sequence). The CDR3 DNA is TGTGCCACCAGCCCTGGCGGGGGGGCCCGTGGCTACACCTTC. This encodes CATSPGGGARGYTF.

This clonotype was recorded at least ten times. V and J are TRBV12-3 or TRBV12-4 and TRBJ2-7; D is possibly TRBD2 (5 bases). Trimming took off 6 bases at V and 3 bases at J, with 12 bases between the two ends. The CDR3 is 13 amino acids. The CDR3 DNA reads TGTGCCAGCAGCCGCGGCGAGGGCTACGAGCAGTACTTC. It encodes CASSRGEGYEQYF.

This rearrangement joins TRBV2 to TRBJ2-3; D is undetermined. V lost 9 bases and J lost 5, with 9 bases in between. This CDR3 region has 11 residues. The germline V gene has CDR1 SNHLY and CDR2 FYNNEI. DNA for the CDR3: TGTGCCAGTGAACCCCTAGATACGCAGTATTTT. Its protein product is CASEPLDTQYF. Drawing the rest from reference TRBV2 and TRBJ2-3, the complete variable domain is EPEVTQTPSHQVTQMGQEVILRCVPISNHLYFYWYRQILGQKVEFLVSFYNNEISEKSEIFDDQFSVERPDGSNFTLKIRSTKLEDSAMYFCASEPLDTQYFGPGTRLTVL.

Worth noting for this clonotype: This could be a read error, since a much larger clone is one nucleotide away. V usage is TRBV12-3 or TRBV12-4 and J usage is TRBJ1-5; D might be TRBD1 (5 bases). V gave up 3 bases and J gave up 9 bases, with 12 bases separating them. The CDR3 is 13 residues long. For the CDR3, the DNA is TGTGCCAGCAGTTTTAGGGGTCCACGGCCCCAGCATTTT. This encodes CASSFRGPRPQHF.

The gene calls are TRBV6-2 or TRBV6-3 and TRBJ1-5, with D uncertain. V shed 7 bases and J shed 0 bases, with 10 bases lying between them. The germline V gene encodes CDR1 MNHEY and CDR2 SVGEGT. The CDR3 is made up of 14 amino acids. CDR3 region: CASKHGDSNQPQHF. Here the CDR3 DNA reads TGTGCCAGCAAACATGGGGATAGCAATCAGCCCCAGCATTTT.

In its sample, this clonotype was seen many times. The germline gene is not matched at one end of the junction; a read error may be the cause. The rearrangement links TRBV28 to TRBJ2-1, with 7 bases lining up with TRBD2. There are 14 residues in the CDR3. CDR1 MDHEN and CDR2 SYDVKM come from the germline V gene. CDR3 nucleotides: TGTACCAGCAGTTCGCCGAATGTGGGGGGGGAGCAGTTCTTC. It encodes CTSSSPNVGGEQFF.

This clonotype appeared a single time. This sequence joins TRBV9 and TRBJ2-5; no clear D. The germline V gene encodes CDR1 SGDLS and CDR2 YYNGEE. Trimming removed 0 bases at V and 2 bases at J, with 11 bases between. The CDR3 consists of 15 residues. DNA for the CDR3: TGTGCCAGCAGCGTAGCGGTGGTAGGGCAAGAGACCCAGTACTTC. This codes for CASSVAVVGQETQYF.

This clonotype was detected a few times. The chain carries TRBV2 and TRBJ1-2, with 10 positions matching TRBD1. Germline values: CDR1 SNHLY, CDR2 FYNNEI. The CDR3 has 12 residues. Losses at the gene ends were 10 bases for V and 7 bases for J; bases not matched to a gene: 6. The CDR3: CAISRDRGGYTF. As DNA, the CDR3 is TGTGCCATATCCCGGGACAGGGGTGGCTACACCTTC.

This clonotype was seen more than once but under ten times. The chain links TRBV6-2 or TRBV6-3 to TRBJ1-2; D is ambiguous. V lost 6 bases and J lost 4, with 15 bases in between. The CDR3 length is 14 residues. CDR1 is MNHEY, CDR2 SVGEGT, per germline. CDR3 DNA sequence: TGTGCCAGCAGCATTTTGGGCGGACTCTATGGCTACACCTTC. Protein product: CASSILGGLYGYTF.

The chain joins TRBV27 to TRBJ1-1; 8 nucleotides line up with TRBD1. V dropped 5 bases and J dropped 5; count of bases not matched to a gene: 16. The CDR3 covers 17 residues. The V gene's germline CDR1 is MNHEY and CDR2 SMNVEV (reference sequence). CDR3 bases: TGTGCCAGCAGTCCTGTGGGACAGGAACTAAGGGGTACTGAAGCTTTCTTT. Amino acids: CASSPVGQELRGTEAFF.

Details on this clonotype: A much more abundant neighbour one base away suggests this may be a read error. This chain connects TRBV2 to TRBJ2-7, with 7 bases aligning to TRBD2. The length of the CDR3 is 13 residues. Germline CDR1 is SNHLY and CDR2 is FYNNEI. V shed 7 bases and J 2 bases; nucleotides not matched to a gene: 5. The CDR3 DNA is TGTGCCAGCAACGAGCGGGGACCCTACGAGCAGTACTTC. Translated: CASNERGPYEQYF.

This clonotype was found many times. The chain links TRBV7-2 to TRBJ2-3, with a tentative D call TRBD2 (5 bases). Germline V gene lookup returns CDR1 SGHTA and CDR2 FQGNSA. V gave up 5 bases and J gave up 6 bases, with 12 bases separating them. The CDR3 covers 13 residues. The DNA of the CDR3 is TGTGCCAGCAGCCGAGGGCTCGTGGATACGCAGTATTTT. Encoded protein: CASSRGLVDTQYF. Drawing the rest from reference TRBV7-2 and TRBJ2-3, the complete variable domain is GAGVSQSPSNKVTEKGKDVELRCDPISGHTALYWYRQSLGQGLEFLIYFQGNSAPDKSGLPSDRFSAERTGGSVSTLTIQRTQQEDSAVYLCASSRGLVDTQYFGPGTRLTVL.

This clonotype was found many times. The chain links TRBV11-2 to TRBJ1-6; perhaps TRBD1 as D (6 bases). The CDR3 has 13 amino acids. V was shortened by 8 bases and J by 10 bases, with 15 bases between the two germline ends. CDR1 is SGHAT and CDR2 is FQNNGV in the germline V gene. The CDR3 sequence is CASGEQGGSPLHF. CDR3 DNA sequence: TGTGCCAGCGGGGAACAGGGCGGGTCACCCCTCCACTTT.

This clonotype was counted ten times or more. The chain carries TRBV25-1 and TRBJ2-7, with 9 bases lining up with TRBD1. Looked up from germline, CDR1 is MGHDK and CDR2 is SYGVNS. The CDR3 consists of 16 residues. V trimming: 0 bases; J trimming: 0 bases; junction bases outside the gene matches: 3. CDR3 amino acids: CASSEYGQGSSYEQYF. In DNA form, the CDR3 reads TGTGCCAGCAGTGAATATGGACAGGGGAGCTCCTACGAGCAGTACTTC.

This clonotype appeared many times. The chain links TRBV6-1 to TRBJ1-2, with D possibly being TRBD1 (6 bases). V was pared by 3 bases and J by 5 bases, with 10 bases between. Germline V gene data show CDR1 as MNHNS and CDR2 as SASEGT. The CDR3 length is 13 residues. The CDR3 sequence is CASSDRGHYGYTF. The CDR3 DNA reads TGTGCCAGCAGTGACAGGGGTCATTATGGCTACACCTTC.

The chain links TRBV19 to TRBJ2-3; D unclear. Trimming removed 3 bases at V and 6 bases at J, with 4 bases between. CDR3 length: 11 amino acids. Per the germline V gene, CDR1 is LNHDA and CDR2 is SQIVND (reference sequence). The CDR3, as DNA: TGTGCCAGTAGTATCGGTGATACGCAGTATTTT. As protein: CASSIGDTQYF. The whole variable domain, filled in from reference TRBV19 and TRBJ2-3, reads DGGITQSPKYLFRKEGQNVTLSCEQNLNHDAMYWYRQDPGQGLRLIYYSQIVNDFQKGDIAEGYSVSREKKESFPLTVTSAQKNPTAFYLCASSIGDTQYFGPGTRLTVL.

This clonotype showed up just a few times. The chain employs TRBV6-6 and TRBJ2-7; D is possibly TRBD2 (6 bases). The germline V gene has CDR1 MNHNY and CDR2 SVGAGI (reference sequence). The CDR3 length is 14 residues. V lost 2 bases to trimming and J lost 2 bases, with 10 bases between them. In DNA, the CDR3 is TGTGCCAGCAGTTACCGGGACTCCGCCTACGAGCAGTACTTC. It codes for CASSYRDSAYEQYF.

This clonotype was found many times. The chain is built from TRBV6-1 and TRBJ2-3; 8 bases line up with TRBD1. V shed 2 bases and J 4 bases; nucleotides not matched to a gene: 14. The CDR3 consists of 18 residues. CDR1 is MNHNS and CDR2 is SASEGT in the germline V gene. The CDR3 DNA is TGTGCCAGCAGTGAAACCCCCAGGACAGGGAGGAAATCAGATACGCAGTATTTT. This translates into CASSETPRTGRKSDTQYF.

This clonotype was observed many times. The CDR3 DNA is TGTGCCACTGGGCCCGACGGAACTAACACTGAAGCTTTCTTT. This encodes CATGPDGTNTEAFF. The V call is TRBV7-9, the J call TRBJ1-1; D not resolved. The CDR3 runs 14 residues. Germline V gene data show CDR1 as SEHNR and CDR2 as FQNEAQ (reference sequence). V lost 10 bases and J lost 2, with 17 bases in between.

The sample holds many counts of this clonotype. The rearrangement joins TRBV6-1 to TRBJ2-7; possible D gene TRBD2, 6 bases. This CDR3 is built from 15 residues. The ends were cut back, 2 bases at V and 3 bases at J, with 14 bases in the middle. In germline, CDR1 is MNHNS, CDR2 SASEGT. The CDR3: CASSESLVGGYEQYF. For the CDR3, the DNA is TGTGCCAGCAGTGAATCCCTAGTGGGGGGCTACGAGCAGTACTTC.

The genes are TRBV9 and TRBJ2-7, with D hard to call. The V gene's germline CDR1 is SGDLS and CDR2 YYNGEE. V was pared by 4 bases and J by 6 bases, with 17 bases between. The CDR3 spans 14 residues. This chain's CDR3 is CASSLSMEMGEQYF. The CDR3 nucleotides read TGTGCCAGCAGCCTAAGCATGGAAATGGGCGAGCAGTACTTC.